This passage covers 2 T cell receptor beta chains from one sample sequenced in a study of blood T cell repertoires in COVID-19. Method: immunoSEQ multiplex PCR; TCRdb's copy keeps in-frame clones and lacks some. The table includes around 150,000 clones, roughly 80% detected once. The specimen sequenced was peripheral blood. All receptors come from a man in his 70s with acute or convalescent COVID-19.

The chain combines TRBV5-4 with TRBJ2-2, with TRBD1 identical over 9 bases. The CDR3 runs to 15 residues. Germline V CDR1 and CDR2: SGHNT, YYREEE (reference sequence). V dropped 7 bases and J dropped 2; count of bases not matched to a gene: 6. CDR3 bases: TGTGCCAGCGGCGGACAGGGGCGAAACACCGGGGAGCTGTTTTTT. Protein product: CASGGQGRNTGELFF.

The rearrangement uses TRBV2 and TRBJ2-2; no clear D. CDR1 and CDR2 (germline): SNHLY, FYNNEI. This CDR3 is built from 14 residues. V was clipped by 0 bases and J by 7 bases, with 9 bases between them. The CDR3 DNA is TGTGCCAGCAGTGAAGCCGGGTGGGTCGGGGAGCTGTTTTTT. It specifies CASSEAGWVGELFF.